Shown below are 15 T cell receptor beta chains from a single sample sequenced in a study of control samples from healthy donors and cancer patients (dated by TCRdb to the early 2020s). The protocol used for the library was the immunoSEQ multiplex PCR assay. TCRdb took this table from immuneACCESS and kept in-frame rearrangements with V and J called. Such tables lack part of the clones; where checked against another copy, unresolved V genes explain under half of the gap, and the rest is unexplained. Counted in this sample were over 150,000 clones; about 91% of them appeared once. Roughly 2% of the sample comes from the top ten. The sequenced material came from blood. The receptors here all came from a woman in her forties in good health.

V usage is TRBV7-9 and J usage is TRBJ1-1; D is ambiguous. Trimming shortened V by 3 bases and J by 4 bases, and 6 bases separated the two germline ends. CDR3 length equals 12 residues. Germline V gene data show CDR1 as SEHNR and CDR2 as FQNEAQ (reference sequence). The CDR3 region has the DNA TGTGCCAGCAGCTTGATAGGCACTGAAGCTTTCTTT. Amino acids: CASSLIGTEAFF.

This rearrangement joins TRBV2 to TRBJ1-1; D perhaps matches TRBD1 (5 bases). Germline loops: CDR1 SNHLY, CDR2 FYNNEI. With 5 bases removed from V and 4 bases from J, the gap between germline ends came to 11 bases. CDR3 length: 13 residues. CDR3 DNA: TGTGCCAGCAGTTTGCAGGGACCCACTGAAGCTTTCTTT. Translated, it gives CASSLQGPTEAFF.

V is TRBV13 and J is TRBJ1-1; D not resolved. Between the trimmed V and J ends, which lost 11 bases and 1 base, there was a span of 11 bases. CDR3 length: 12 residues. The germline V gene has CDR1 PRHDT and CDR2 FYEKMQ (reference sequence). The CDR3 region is CAGGLENTEAFF. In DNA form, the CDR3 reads TGTGCCGGTGGACTGGAGAACACTGAAGCTTTCTTT.

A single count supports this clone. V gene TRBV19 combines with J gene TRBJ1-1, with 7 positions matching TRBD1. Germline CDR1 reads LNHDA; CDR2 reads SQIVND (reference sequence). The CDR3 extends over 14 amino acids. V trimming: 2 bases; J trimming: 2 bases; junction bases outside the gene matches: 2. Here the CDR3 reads CASSITGANTEAFF. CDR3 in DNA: TGTGCCAGTAGTATAACAGGGGCAAACACTGAAGCTTTCTTT.

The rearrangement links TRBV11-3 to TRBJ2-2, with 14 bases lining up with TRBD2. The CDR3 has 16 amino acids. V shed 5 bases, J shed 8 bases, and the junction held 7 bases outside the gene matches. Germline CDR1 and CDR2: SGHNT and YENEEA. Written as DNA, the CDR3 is TGTGCCAGCAGCCCAGGACTAGCGGGGGGAAAGGGGGAGCTGTTTTTT. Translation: CASSPGLAGGKGELFF. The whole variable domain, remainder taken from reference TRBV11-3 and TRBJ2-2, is EAGVVQSPRYKIIEKKQPVAFWCNPISGHNTLYWYLQNLGQGPELLIRYENEEAVDDSQLPKDRFSAERLKGVDSTLKIQPAELGDSAVYLCASSPGLAGGKGELFFGEGSRLTVL.

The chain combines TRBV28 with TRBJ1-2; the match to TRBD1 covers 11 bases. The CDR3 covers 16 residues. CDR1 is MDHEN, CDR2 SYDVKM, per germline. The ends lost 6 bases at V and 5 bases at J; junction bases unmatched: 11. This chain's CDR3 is CASRPHPGTGGYGYTF. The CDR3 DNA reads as TGTGCCAGCAGACCACACCCCGGGACAGGGGGTTATGGCTACACCTTC.

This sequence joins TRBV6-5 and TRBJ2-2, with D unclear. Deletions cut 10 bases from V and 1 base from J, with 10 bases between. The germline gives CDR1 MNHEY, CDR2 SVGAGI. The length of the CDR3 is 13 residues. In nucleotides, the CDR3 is TGTGCCATTCAGAGGTGGAACACCGGGGAGCTGTTTTTT. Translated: CAIQRWNTGELFF.

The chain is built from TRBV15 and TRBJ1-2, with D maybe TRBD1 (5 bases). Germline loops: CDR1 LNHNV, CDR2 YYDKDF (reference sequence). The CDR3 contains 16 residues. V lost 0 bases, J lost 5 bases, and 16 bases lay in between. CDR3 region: CATSRDSGAERYGYTF. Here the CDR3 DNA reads TGTGCCACCAGCAGAGATAGTGGGGCGGAGAGGTATGGCTACACCTTC.

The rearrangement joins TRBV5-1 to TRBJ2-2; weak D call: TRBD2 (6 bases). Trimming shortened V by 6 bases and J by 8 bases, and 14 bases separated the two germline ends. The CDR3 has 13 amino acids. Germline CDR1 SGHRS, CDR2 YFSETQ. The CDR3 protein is CASNTHGGGELFF. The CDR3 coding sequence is TGCGCCAGCAACACTCACGGAGGGGGGGAGCTGTTTTTT. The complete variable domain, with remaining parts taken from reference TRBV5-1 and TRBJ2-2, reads KAGVTQTPRYLIKTRGQQVTLSCSPISGHRSVSWYQQTPGQGLQFLFEYFSETQRNKGNFPGRFSGRQFSNSRSEMNVSTLELGDSALYLCASNTHGGGELFFGEGSRLTVL.

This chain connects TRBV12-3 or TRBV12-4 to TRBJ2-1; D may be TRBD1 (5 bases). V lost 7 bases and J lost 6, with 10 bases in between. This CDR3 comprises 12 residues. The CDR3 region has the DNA TGTGCCAGCAACCCGACAGCCAATGAGCAGTTCTTC. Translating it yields CASNPTANEQFF.

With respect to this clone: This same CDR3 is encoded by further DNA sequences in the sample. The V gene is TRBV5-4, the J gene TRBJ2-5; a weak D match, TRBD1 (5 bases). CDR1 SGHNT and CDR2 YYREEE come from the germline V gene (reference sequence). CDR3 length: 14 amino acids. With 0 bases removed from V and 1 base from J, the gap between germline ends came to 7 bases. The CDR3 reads CASSLGGVQETQYF. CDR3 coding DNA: TGTGCCAGCAGCTTGGGGGGCGTCCAAGAGACCCAGTACTTC.

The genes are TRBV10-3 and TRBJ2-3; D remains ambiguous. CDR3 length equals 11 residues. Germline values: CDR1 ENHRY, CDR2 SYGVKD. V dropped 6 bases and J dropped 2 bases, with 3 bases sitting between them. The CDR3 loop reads CAIRSTDTQYF. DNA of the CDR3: TGTGCCATCAGATCCACAGATACGCAGTATTTT.

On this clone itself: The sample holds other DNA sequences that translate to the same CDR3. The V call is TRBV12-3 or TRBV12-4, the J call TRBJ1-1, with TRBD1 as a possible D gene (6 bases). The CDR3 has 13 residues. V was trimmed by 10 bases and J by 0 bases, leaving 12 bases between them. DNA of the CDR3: TGTGCCATTTCGACAGGCTTGAACACTGAAGCTTTCTTT. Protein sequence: CAISTGLNTEAFF.

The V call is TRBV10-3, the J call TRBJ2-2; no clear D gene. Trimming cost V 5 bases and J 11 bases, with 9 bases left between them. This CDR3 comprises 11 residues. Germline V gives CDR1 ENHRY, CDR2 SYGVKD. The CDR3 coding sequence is TGTGCCATCAGTACTGGCAGCGAGCTGTTTTTT. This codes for CAISTGSELFF.

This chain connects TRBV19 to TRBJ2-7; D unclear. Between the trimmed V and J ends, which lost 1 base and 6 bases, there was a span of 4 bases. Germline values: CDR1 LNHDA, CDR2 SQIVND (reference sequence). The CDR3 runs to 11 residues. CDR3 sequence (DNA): TGTGCCAGTAGTATAGGGGGCGAGCAGTACTTC. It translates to CASSIGGEQYF. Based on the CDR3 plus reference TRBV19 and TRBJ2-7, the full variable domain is DGGITQSPKYLFRKEGQNVTLSCEQNLNHDAMYWYRQDPGQGLRLIYYSQIVNDFQKGDIAEGYSVSREKKESFPLTVTSAQKNPTAFYLCASSIGGEQYFGPGTRLTVT.